This is a list of T cell receptor beta chains from one sample in a study of technical replicates of blood from several donors. Assay: immunoSEQ multiplex PCR; the TCRdb copy retains only in-frame clones and omits some. The data contain about 56,000 clones, 90% to 95% of them singletons. The sample taken for sequencing was PBMCs. The receptors were sampled from a human donor in good health. Some clones in this sample may be carry-over from other donors' samples. CDR3s include the opening cysteine and the closing phenylalanine or tryptophan. The D gene is left open where the match is weak. The size of a clone is reported for some rows only, either as once, few or many, or as a class for expanded clones.

j_gene: TRBJ2-3
abundance: NA
v_gene: TRBV6-5
d_gene: NA
CDR3nt: TGTGCCAGCAGTTCAGGCGGGACCACCACAGATACGCAGTATTTT
CDR3aa: CASSSGGTTTDTQYF

j_gene: TRBJ2-7
abundance: NA
v_gene: TRBV4-1
d_gene: NA
CDR3nt: TGCGCCAGCAGCCAAGAAAGGGGGGGCTACGAGCAGTACTTC
CDR3aa: CASSQERGGYEQYF

j_gene: TRBJ2-2
abundance: NA
v_gene: TRBV7-6
d_gene: NA
CDR3nt: TGTGCCAGCAGCCTGTATGCCGGGGAGCTGTTTTTT
CDR3aa: CASSLYAGELFF

j_gene: TRBJ2-3
abundance: once
v_gene: TRBV27
d_gene: TRBD2
CDR3nt: TGTGCCAGCAGTCCGTTTGCCCCGGGACTAGCGAGGACAGATACGCAGTATTTT
CDR3aa: CASSPFAPGLARTDTQYF

j_gene: TRBJ2-3
abundance: NA
v_gene: TRBV4-2
d_gene: TRBD2
CDR3nt: TGTGCCAGCAGCCAAAGGCGGGAGAGCACAGATACGCAGTATTTT
CDR3aa: CASSQRRESTDTQYF

j_gene: TRBJ2-5
abundance: NA
v_gene: TRBV4-2
d_gene: TRBD2
CDR3nt: TGTGCCAGCAGCCAAGGTGCTAGCGGGGACGAGGAGACCCAGTACTTC
CDR3aa: CASSQGASGDEETQYF

j_gene: TRBJ2-7
abundance: NA
v_gene: TRBV4-1
d_gene: TRBD1
CDR3nt: TGCGCCAGCAGCCAAGAAAGATTCTGGGACAGCTCCTACGAGCAGTACTTC
CDR3aa: CASSQERFWDSSYEQYF

j_gene: TRBJ2-3
abundance: NA
v_gene: TRBV7-3
d_gene: TRBD2
CDR3nt: TGTGCCAGCAGCTTATCTGCGGGAGCTGCAGATACGCAGTATTTT
CDR3aa: CASSLSAGAADTQYF

j_gene: TRBJ1-5
abundance: once
v_gene: TRBV19
d_gene: NA
CDR3nt: TGTGCCAGTAGTATGTGGGGGGGGGCATATAGCAATCAGCCCCAGCATTTT
CDR3aa: CASSMWGGAYSNQPQHF

j_gene: TRBJ2-1
abundance: NA
v_gene: TRBV29-1
d_gene: TRBD2
CDR3nt: TGCAGCGTTGGGCTTCCGGGGGGGGTGGAAAATGAGCAGTTCTTC
CDR3aa: CSVGLPGGVENEQFF

j_gene: TRBJ2-3
abundance: once
v_gene: TRBV7-2
d_gene: NA
CDR3nt: TGTGCCAGCAGCTTAGCACTAACTAGCACAGATACGCAGTATTTT
CDR3aa: CASSLALTSTDTQYF

j_gene: TRBJ1-3
abundance: NA
v_gene: TRBV1
d_gene: NA
CDR3nt: TGCACCAGCAGCCCGTTGGACCTAGCTGTAAACACCATATATTTT
CDR3aa: CTSSPLDLAVNTIYF

j_gene: TRBJ1-2
abundance: NA
v_gene: TRBV25-1
d_gene: NA
CDR3nt: TGTGCCAGCAGTTCCTCGACGGAGGACCCCTTTGGCTACACCTTC
CDR3aa: CASSSSTEDPFGYTF

j_gene: TRBJ2-7
abundance: NA
v_gene: TRBV7-9
d_gene: TRBD2
CDR3nt: TGTGCCAGCACATCACGGGGGGACTACGAGCAGTACTTC
CDR3aa: CASTSRGDYEQYF

j_gene: TRBJ1-5
abundance: once
v_gene: TRBV4-1
d_gene: TRBD1
CDR3nt: TGCGCCAGCAGCCAAGAGCGGGGACAGGGATATCAGCCCCAGCATTTT
CDR3aa: CASSQERGQGYQPQHF

j_gene: TRBJ2-5
abundance: NA
v_gene: TRBV7-8
d_gene: TRBD2
CDR3nt: TGTGCCAGCAGCTCTGAAGGACTAGCGGGGTCAGAGACCCAGTACTTC
CDR3aa: CASSSEGLAGSETQYF

j_gene: TRBJ2-2
abundance: NA
v_gene: TRBV7-6
d_gene: TRBD2
CDR3nt: TGTGCCAGCAGCACACCCCTGGGAGCGGGGTTATCCACCGGGGAGCTGTTTTTT
CDR3aa: CASSTPLGAGLSTGELFF

j_gene: TRBJ2-7
abundance: NA
v_gene: TRBV7-9
d_gene: TRBD2
CDR3nt: TGTGCCAGCAGCCAGGCTAGCGGAAGCTCCTACGAGCAGTACTTC
CDR3aa: CASSQASGSSYEQYF

j_gene: TRBJ2-5
abundance: NA
v_gene: TRBV27
d_gene: TRBD1
CDR3nt: TGTGCCAGCAGTTTAGGACAGGGGTTTAAGGAGACCCAGTACTTC
CDR3aa: CASSLGQGFKETQYF

j_gene: TRBJ1-2
abundance: NA
v_gene: TRBV4-3
d_gene: TRBD1
CDR3nt: TGCGCCAGCAGCCAAGATTTACCGGGACAGGGGGCGAACTATGGCTACACCTTC
CDR3aa: CASSQDLPGQGANYGYTF

j_gene: TRBJ2-3
abundance: NA
v_gene: TRBV7-8
d_gene: TRBD2
CDR3nt: TGTGCCAGCAGCAGAGGACTAGTTTCCACAGATACGCAGTATTTT
CDR3aa: CASSRGLVSTDTQYF

j_gene: TRBJ2-3
abundance: NA
v_gene: TRBV2
d_gene: TRBD2
CDR3nt: TGTGCCAGCAGTGGGGCTGCGGTAGCGGGAGTCAATACGCAGTATTTT
CDR3aa: CASSGAAVAGVNTQYF

j_gene: TRBJ1-1
abundance: few
v_gene: TRBV19
d_gene: NA
CDR3nt: TGTGCCAGTAGTCGGCAGGGATGGACTGAAGCTTTCTTT
CDR3aa: CASSRQGWTEAFF

j_gene: TRBJ2-1
abundance: NA
v_gene: TRBV14
d_gene: TRBD2
CDR3nt: TGTGCCAGCAGCCTACATAGCGGGTTAAGCAACAATGAGCAGTTCTTC
CDR3aa: CASSLHSGLSNNEQFF

j_gene: TRBJ2-7
abundance: NA
v_gene: TRBV10-3
d_gene: TRBD2
CDR3nt: TGTGCCATCAGTGACCCGGGACTACCTTACGGCGAGCAGTACTTC
CDR3aa: CAISDPGLPYGEQYF

j_gene: TRBJ1-2
abundance: NA
v_gene: TRBV5-6
d_gene: NA
CDR3nt: TGTGCCAGCACTCGGAGGGCGGGGGGCGTTTTCGGCTACACCTTC
CDR3aa: CASTRRAGGVFGYTF

j_gene: TRBJ1-3
abundance: NA
v_gene: TRBV11-2
d_gene: TRBD1
CDR3nt: TGTGCCAGCAGCTTAAGGATAGGGAGGACAGGGCGTTCTGGAAACACCATATATTTT
CDR3aa: CASSLRIGRTGRSGNTIYF

j_gene: TRBJ2-7
abundance: NA
v_gene: TRBV4-1
d_gene: TRBD2
CDR3nt: TGCGCCAGCAGCCAAGATACGGGGGGGATAACCTACGAGCAGTACTTC
CDR3aa: CASSQDTGGITYEQYF

j_gene: TRBJ1-5
abundance: NA
v_gene: TRBV19
d_gene: NA
CDR3nt: TGTGCCAGTAGTAGGGAGGAGGGGTTTGGGAATCAGCCCCAGCATTTT
CDR3aa: CASSREEGFGNQPQHF

j_gene: TRBJ2-2
abundance: once
v_gene: TRBV7-7
d_gene: TRBD2
CDR3nt: TGTGCCAGCAGCTTGAGACTAGCGGGGCTAAACACCGGGGAGCTGTTTTTT
CDR3aa: CASSLRLAGLNTGELFF